This TCR beta chain comes out of a study of Ad26.COV2.S vaccination and SARS-CoV-2 variants. As for the study in general: COV1001, an Ad26.COV2.S trial, supplied this vaccine-arm donor.

This clone was seen a single time. Repertoires were generated with immunoSEQ multiplex PCR, while TCRdb's copy carries only in-frame clones and drops some. The sample gives some 390,000 clones, 75% to 90% of which show up once; about 2% is in the top ten. Treatment noted: around 19 received Ad26.COV2.S at low or high dose, single or two shots; 5 received placebo; per-sample allocation not given. The samples were gathered on day 63 after the first injection of vaccine or placebo. The receptor was isolated from a person between 18 and 60 years old who received the Ad26.COV2.S COVID-19 vaccine or a placebo. Sequencing was performed on peripheral blood, taken in a trial of Ad26.COV2.S vaccine versus placebo.

For the CDR3, the DNA is TGCGCCAGCAGCCAAGAACCCCGGGCTGAAGCTTTCTTT. Amino acid sequence: CASSQEPRAEAFF. The J gene is TRBJ1-1, the V gene TRBV4-3; unclear D gene. The germline V and J ends were trimmed by 0 bases and 6 bases, with 8 bases remaining between them. The CDR3 has 13 amino acids. Germline-derived CDR1 and CDR2 are LGHNA and YSLEER.